This T cell receptor (beta chain) emerged from a study of T cell changes during pregnancy in multiple sclerosis. Libraries were prepared by immunoSEQ multiplex PCR; TCRdb keeps only in-frame clonotypes and omits some of them. The top ten clones hold 0.3% to 0.4% of a sample with over 30,000 clones, approximately 94% of them seen once. The CDR3 consists of 17 residues. Germline-derived CDR1 and CDR2 are MGHRA and YSYEKL. J gave up 0 bases and V 2 bases, and 10 bases lay outside the gene matches. The chain employs TRBV4-1 and TRBJ2-7; 7 bases are a match to TRBD1. The sequence was obtained from a female donor with multiple sclerosis, enrolled in a pregnancy study. The sample was CD4+ T cells from peripheral blood mononuclear cells, taken after pregnancy. DNA for the CDR3: TGCGCCAGCAGCCAAAGGTCTGGGACAGAGTTCTCCTACGAGCAGTACTTC. Its protein product is CASSQRSGTEFSYEQYF.